This T cell receptor beta chain emerged from a study of CD8 T cells in Susac syndrome. CD8+ and CD4+ T cells taken from blood had their TCR beta sequenced. Negative isolation was applied to CD8+ and CD4+ T cells, and FACS enrichment was applied to TEMRA cells. Turning to this clonotype: What it binds is unknown.

Study-level points and caveats: The study recognized that its TCR sequencing and HLA analysis covered a relatively small number of individuals.

The germline V and J ends were trimmed by 5 bases and 2 bases, with 18 bases remaining between them. This CDR3 has 16 residues. Germline lookup yields CDR1 SEHNR and CDR2 FQNEAQ (reference sequence). Random-hexamer reverse transcription was applied to roughly 0.5 to 1 ug RNA. The immunoSEQ assay covered 54 Vbeta and 13 Jbeta segments for CDR3. MiXCR, run by TCRdb on the immunoSEQ multiplex PCR reads, gives a single entry per CDR3 protein. The profile covers 250,000 to 350,000 distinct CDR3 sequences, with approximately 81% appearing a single time and over 0.095% taken by the ten largest. Sequencing used CD8+ T cells from PBMCs. The sequence came from a human donor with multiple sclerosis. This chain joins TRBV7-9 and TRBJ1-2; maybe TRBD1 (5 bases). The CDR3 coding sequence is TGTGCCAGCAGCCATAACGAGGAGGGGCGCAACTATGGCTACACCTTC. This encodes CASSHNEEGRNYGYTF.